This TCR beta chain was identified in a study of T cells in Graves' hyperthyroidism and ophthalmopathy. Study details: Before any treatment, at initial diagnosis, peripheral blood was collected. Study findings and constraints: A model of 13 V-J pairs discriminated ophthalmopathy from stable hyperthyroidism.

Using RNA transcripts as the source, TCR beta CDR3 regions were amplified. Primed by the HTBI set, a first-round RT-PCR was run on the TCR CDR3. TCRdb re-called the multiplex PCR reads through MiXCR, storing one row per CDR3 protein. The table shows about 700,000 distinct CDR3 sequences, with 14% occurring only once. As regards this clonotype: Its antigen is not identified.

This CDR3 has 17 residues. The V segment lost 10 bases and the J segment 3 bases; nucleotides outside the gene matches: 18. Germline-derived CDR1 and CDR2 are WNHNN and SYGVQD (reference sequence). The V gene is TRBV10-1, the J gene TRBJ2-7; 10 bases line up with TRBD2. Specimen: blood. This clonotype was sampled from a young woman with Graves' hyperthyroidism. CDR3 region: CAITSGREAVFCYEQYF. CDR3 DNA sequence: TGCGCCATTACGAGCGGGAGGGAGGCCGTTTTCTGCTACGAGCAGTACTTC.